The sequence of this T cell receptor (beta chain) was determined in a study of cytomegalovirus exposure and HLA in healthy donors. Study-level results: Confirmation was obtained in vitro that a few CMV-associated chains are specific for CMV antigens.

Comment on this clone: The target antigen is unknown.

V was pared by 5 bases and J by 1 base, with 18 bases between. CDR1 is MNHEY and CDR2 is SMNVEV in the germline V gene (reference sequence). This CDR3 has 16 amino acids. 60 Vbeta and 13 Jbeta primers were used in PCR. Sequenced by immunoSEQ multiplex PCR; TCRdb stores in-frame clones only, minus some. The sample table sets out some 30,000 clones. The sample was PBMCs. This receptor was obtained from a female donor in good health and CMV-seronegative. J is TRBJ2-7 and V is TRBV27; a weak D match, TRBD2 (6 bases). The CDR3, as DNA: TGTGCCAGCAGTCCACTGTTGGCGGGGCTTTCCTACGAGCAGTACTTC. This encodes CASSPLLAGLSYEQYF.